These T cell receptor beta chains were read from a single sample in a study of shared clonotypes between healthy human individuals. TCRdb's copy holds only in-frame clones and misses some; the assay was immunoSEQ multiplex PCR. The table shows about 1 million clones, with roughly 80% occurring only once. Sequencing was performed on memory CD4+ T cells sorted from blood. The receptors were gathered from a young man in good health. The CDR3 runs from the conserved cysteine through the conserved F or W. The D gene is left open where the match is weak. Size is stated for part of the rows, as once, few or many counts, or as a class when the clone is expanded.

>TRBV6-4|TRBJ1-6|NA|TRBD1
CASSTPGTGNPYNSPLHF
TGTGCCAGCTCTACTCCCGGGACAGGGAACCCTTATAATTCACCCCTCCACTTT
>TRBV4-3|TRBJ1-3|once|NA
CASSQVGGPVPGNTIYF
TGCGCCAGCAGCCAAGTCGGGGGGCCGGTTCCGGGAAACACCATATATTTT
>TRBV16|TRBJ1-1|NA|NA
CASSQSAGPGEAFF
TGTGCCAGCAGCCAATCGGCAGGCCCCGGGGAAGCTTTCTTT
>TRBV2|TRBJ1-5|NA|TRBD1
CASSRQGIDGNQPQHF
TGTGCCAGCAGTAGACAGGGTATAGATGGCAATCAGCCCCAGCATTTT
>TRBV29-1|TRBJ1-5|NA|TRBD1
CSVARGPNQPQHF
TGCAGCGTCGCCAGGGGGCCGAATCAGCCCCAGCATTTT
>TRBV2|TRBJ2-3|NA|NA
CASISRDKITSTDTQYF
TGTGCCAGCATCAGCAGAGATAAGATCACTAGCACAGATACGCAGTATTTT
>TRBV19|TRBJ2-2|NA|NA
CASKWSLEAGELFF
TGTGCCAGTAAATGGTCACTGGAAGCCGGGGAGCTGTTTTTT
>TRBV5-6|TRBJ1-5|NA|NA
CASSLNRNNQPQHF
TGTGCCAGCAGCTTGAACAGGAACAATCAGCCCCAGCATTTT
>TRBV5-1|TRBJ2-7|NA|TRBD2
CASSLILAGGEQYF
TGCGCCAGCAGCTTGATACTAGCGGGTGGCGAGCAGTACTTC
>TRBV20-1|TRBJ1-2|NA|NA
CSAEQGWGYTF
TGCAGTGCTGAACAGGGATGGGGCTACACCTTC
>TRBV9|TRBJ2-3|NA|NA
CASSAVGSGYTDTQYF
TGTGCCAGCAGCGCAGTCGGTAGCGGTTACACAGATACGCAGTATTTT
>TRBV7-8|TRBJ1-5|few|NA
CASSLVLGPQHF
TGTGCCAGCAGCTTAGTACTTGGGCCCCAGCATTTT
>TRBV6-6|TRBJ1-6|NA|NA
CASSYRGSPLHF
TGTGCCAGCAGTTACAGGGGGTCACCCCTCCACTTT
>TRBV30|TRBJ1-1|NA|NA
CAWKVNRNTEAFF
TGTGCCTGGAAAGTCAACAGGAACACTGAAGCTTTCTTT
>TRBV7-9|TRBJ1-1|NA|NA
CASSLVGAGNTEAFF
TGTGCCAGCAGCTTAGTTGGAGCGGGGAACACTGAAGCTTTCTTT
>TRBV7-9|TRBJ2-7|NA|NA
CATREEASYEQYF
TGTGCCACCCGCGAGGAGGCCTCCTACGAGCAGTACTTC
>TRBV6-1|TRBJ2-7|NA|TRBD1
CATKPGQGSYEQYF
TGTGCCACTAAACCGGGACAGGGGAGCTACGAGCAGTACTTC